This T cell receptor (beta chain) comes out of a study of beta chain features in type 1 diabetes. General observations from the study: Significant though moderate, a shortening of TCRB CDR3s appeared in all four CD4+ subsets of Type 1 diabetes patients.

Since all of the isolated RNA was reverse transcribed, expressed TCRB transcripts were what got sequenced. Assay: immunoSEQ multiplex PCR; the TCRdb copy retains only in-frame clones and omits some. Of 250,000 to 300,000 clones in the sample, approximately 24% were seen once. About this clone: Its target is unknown.

The source is a woman in her 30s with type 1 diabetes. The source material was naive CD4+ T cells from blood.

The CDR3 reads CASSFTGNFQETQYF. Written as DNA, the CDR3 is TGTGCCAGCAGCTTCACAGGGAACTTCCAAGAGACCCAGTACTTC. This sequence joins TRBV7-2 and TRBJ2-5, with D possibly being TRBD1 (6 bases). This CDR3 has 15 residues. Trimming took off 3 bases at V and 1 base at J, with 12 bases between the two ends. The germline gives CDR1 SGHTA, CDR2 FQGNSA.